These T cell receptor beta chains were read from a single sample in a study of blood T cells in healthy people across ages. TCRdb ran MiXCR on the 5' RACE reads and lists one entry per CDR3 protein. The sample consists of 750,000 to 850,000 distinct CDR3 sequences, 20% to 25% of them appearing once. This same sample was also taken into another study, of T cells of mothers and their children.

Sample: blood. The receptors stem from a boy younger than 18 in good health. Each CDR3 is given with its conserved first and last residue. The D gene is left open where the match is weak. Part of the rows lack a size; the others show once, few, many or a class for expanded clones.

d_call: TRBD2; j_call: TRBJ2-1; clone_size: few; v_call: TRBV2; cdr3_nt: TGTGCCAGCAGTTCTAGCGGGCCTGGGGATTACAATGAGCAGTTCTTC; cdr3_aa: CASSSSGPGDYNEQFF
d_call: -; j_call: TRBJ2-5; clone_size: few; v_call: TRBV29-1; cdr3_nt: TGCAGCGCCCGACGGGCGGAGCTGCAAGAGACCCAGTACTTC; cdr3_aa: CSARRAELQETQYF
d_call: TRBD1; j_call: TRBJ1-5; clone_size: few; v_call: TRBV7-3; cdr3_nt: TGTGCCAGCAGCCACCGACAGGGAGGGCAGCCCCAGCATTTT; cdr3_aa: CASSHRQGGQPQHF
d_call: TRBD1; j_call: TRBJ2-2; clone_size: -; v_call: TRBV4-2; cdr3_nt: TGTGCCAGCAGCCAAGAAACAGGGGCGACCGGGGAGCTGTTTTTT; cdr3_aa: CASSQETGATGELFF
d_call: TRBD1; j_call: TRBJ2-5; clone_size: few; v_call: TRBV7-2; cdr3_nt: TGTGCCAGCAGCTCTGACAGGGCAGAGACCCAGTACTTC; cdr3_aa: CASSSDRAETQYF
d_call: -; j_call: TRBJ1-1; clone_size: -; v_call: TRBV3-1; cdr3_nt: TGTGCCAGCAGTTACGGGACGTTGAACACTGAAGCTTTCTTT; cdr3_aa: CASSYGTLNTEAFF
d_call: TRBD2; j_call: TRBJ2-1; clone_size: few; v_call: TRBV6-6; cdr3_nt: TGTGCCAGCAGTTACGGGGGTAGCGGGGGGGAGCATGAGCAGTTCTTC; cdr3_aa: CASSYGGSGGEHEQFF
d_call: -; j_call: TRBJ2-7; clone_size: -; v_call: TRBV5-1; cdr3_nt: TGCGCCAGCAGCCCCCGAGGTGGGGGTATGAAGGACGAGCAGTACTTC; cdr3_aa: CASSPRGGGMKDEQYF
d_call: -; j_call: TRBJ1-2; clone_size: -; v_call: TRBV19; cdr3_nt: TGTGCCAGCAAGTCCACTAGACAGGAGAGGACCTTC; cdr3_aa: CASKSTRQERTF
d_call: -; j_call: TRBJ2-1; clone_size: few; v_call: TRBV3-1; cdr3_nt: TGTGCCAGCAGCGATGGTGAGCAGTTCTTC; cdr3_aa: CASSDGEQFF
d_call: -; j_call: TRBJ1-4; clone_size: few; v_call: TRBV5-1; cdr3_nt: TGCGCCAGCAGCGGGACCGTTAATGAAAAACTGTTTTTT; cdr3_aa: CASSGTVNEKLFF
d_call: TRBD2; j_call: TRBJ2-2; clone_size: -; v_call: TRBV2; cdr3_nt: TGTGCCAGCTGTCCCAGCGGGAGTGGCGGGGAGCTGTTTTTT; cdr3_aa: CASCPSGSGGELFF
d_call: TRBD1; j_call: TRBJ2-7; clone_size: few; v_call: TRBV7-2; cdr3_nt: TGTGCCAGCAGCTTAGATTCGGGACAGATCTACGAGCAGTACTTC; cdr3_aa: CASSLDSGQIYEQYF
d_call: -; j_call: TRBJ2-3; clone_size: few; v_call: TRBV27; cdr3_nt: TGTGCCAGCAGTCTATTGAATGTTGGGGCGCAGTATTTT; cdr3_aa: CASSLLNVGAQYF
d_call: TRBD2; j_call: TRBJ2-3; clone_size: -; v_call: TRBV7-8; cdr3_nt: TGTGCCAGCAGCTCCCGGTTTGCGGGAGACTTCACAGATACGCAGTATTTT; cdr3_aa: CASSSRFAGDFTDTQYF
d_call: TRBD2; j_call: TRBJ2-4; clone_size: -; v_call: TRBV29-1; cdr3_nt: TGCAGCGTAACTAGCGGGGCCAAAAACATTCAGTACTTC; cdr3_aa: CSVTSGAKNIQYF
d_call: -; j_call: TRBJ1-2; clone_size: few; v_call: TRBV27; cdr3_nt: TGTGCCAGCAGCCCCTCCCCGCGGCAGGGGTTTTCTCCCGCTGGCTACACCTTC; cdr3_aa: CASSPSPRQGFSPAGYTF
d_call: -; j_call: TRBJ2-1; clone_size: few; v_call: TRBV10-3; cdr3_nt: TGTGCCATCAGTGACCCCAGGGCCGCCTACAATGAGCAGTTCTTC; cdr3_aa: CAISDPRAAYNEQFF
d_call: -; j_call: TRBJ1-2; clone_size: -; v_call: TRBV6-5; cdr3_nt: TGTGTCAGCAGTTACTCGACCGGGACACAAGGCTACACCTTC; cdr3_aa: CVSSYSTGTQGYTF
d_call: TRBD1; j_call: TRBJ2-7; clone_size: -; v_call: TRBV4-3; cdr3_nt: TGCGCCAGCAGCCAGGGGACAGGAATGGGCAACGAGCAGTACTTC; cdr3_aa: CASSQGTGMGNEQYF
d_call: -; j_call: TRBJ2-5; clone_size: few; v_call: TRBV5-1; cdr3_nt: TGCGCCAGCAGCTTGGAAGGCGCCCCTCAAGAGACCCAGTACTTC; cdr3_aa: CASSLEGAPQETQYF
d_call: TRBD2; j_call: TRBJ2-3; clone_size: -; v_call: TRBV20-1; cdr3_nt: TGCAGTGCTAGAGATCCCGTACTCGGAGACCCCGGACTAGCGACAGATACGCAGTATTTT; cdr3_aa: CSARDPVLGDPGLATDTQYF
d_call: -; j_call: TRBJ2-1; clone_size: few; v_call: TRBV6-2/TRBV6-3; cdr3_nt: TGTGCCAGCAGTTACGAGAGGGGAATCTACAATGAGCAGTTCTTC; cdr3_aa: CASSYERGIYNEQFF
d_call: -; j_call: TRBJ2-3; clone_size: few; v_call: TRBV6-5; cdr3_nt: TGTGCCAGCACGGGCCCGAGCACAGATACGCAGTATTTT; cdr3_aa: CASTGPSTDTQYF
d_call: TRBD1; j_call: TRBJ2-1; clone_size: few; v_call: TRBV5-6; cdr3_nt: TGTGCCAGCAGCTATCGGACAGGCACGTACAATGAGCAGTTCTTC; cdr3_aa: CASSYRTGTYNEQFF
d_call: -; j_call: TRBJ2-5; clone_size: few; v_call: TRBV6-2/TRBV6-3; cdr3_nt: TGTGCCAGCAGTTACTCGGGGCAGACCCAGTACTTC; cdr3_aa: CASSYSGQTQYF
d_call: TRBD1; j_call: TRBJ2-7; clone_size: -; v_call: TRBV7-9; cdr3_nt: TGTGCCAGCAGCGAAAACAGGGGGCTCCCCTACGAGCAGTACTTC; cdr3_aa: CASSENRGLPYEQYF
d_call: -; j_call: TRBJ1-4; clone_size: few; v_call: TRBV28; cdr3_nt: TGTGCCATCACTTCCGGGACAACCGAAAAACTGTTTTTT; cdr3_aa: CAITSGTTEKLFF
d_call: -; j_call: TRBJ1-6; clone_size: -; v_call: TRBV6-2/TRBV6-3; cdr3_nt: TGTGCCAGCAGTCAGTTGGCGAGCTCCTATAATTCACCCCTCCACTTT; cdr3_aa: CASSQLASSYNSPLHF
d_call: TRBD2; j_call: TRBJ2-3; clone_size: -; v_call: TRBV7-2; cdr3_nt: TGTGCCAGCAGCCCCGGAACTAGCGGGAGCCGCACAGATACGCAGTATTTT; cdr3_aa: CASSPGTSGSRTDTQYF
d_call: -; j_call: TRBJ2-7; clone_size: few; v_call: TRBV5-1; cdr3_nt: TGCGCCAGCAGCTTGGGTTCGACAACGAGCTCCTACGAGCAGTACTTC; cdr3_aa: CASSLGSTTSSYEQYF
d_call: TRBD2; j_call: TRBJ2-1; clone_size: -; v_call: TRBV7-9; cdr3_nt: TGTGCCAGCAGCAAAACGACTAGCGGGGGGGATGAGCAGTTCTTC; cdr3_aa: CASSKTTSGGDEQFF
d_call: -; j_call: TRBJ1-2; clone_size: few; v_call: TRBV20-1; cdr3_nt: TGCAGTGCTAGAGATCGGGGGGACACCGTGGGGTCTAACTATGGCTACACCTTC; cdr3_aa: CSARDRGDTVGSNYGYTF
d_call: -; j_call: TRBJ2-5; clone_size: -; v_call: TRBV29-1; cdr3_nt: TGCAGCGTTGAAGATCTTCGTTCGCAGGCAGAGACCCAGTACTTC; cdr3_aa: CSVEDLRSQAETQYF
d_call: TRBD2; j_call: TRBJ2-3; clone_size: -; v_call: TRBV11-2; cdr3_nt: TGTGCCAGCAGCCTCCGGACCGGACTAGCAAAAGTCGCAGATACGCAGTATTTT; cdr3_aa: CASSLRTGLAKVADTQYF
d_call: TRBD2; j_call: TRBJ2-7; clone_size: -; v_call: TRBV20-1; cdr3_nt: TGCAGTGCTCGGGACTACCTTCCCTACGAGCAGTACTTC; cdr3_aa: CSARDYLPYEQYF
d_call: TRBD1; j_call: TRBJ1-2; clone_size: -; v_call: TRBV14; cdr3_nt: TGTGCCAGCAGCCAAGATCAGGGGGCGCATGGCTACACCTTC; cdr3_aa: CASSQDQGAHGYTF
d_call: -; j_call: TRBJ2-7; clone_size: -; v_call: TRBV7-2; cdr3_nt: TGTGCCAGCAGCTTAGTAGGCGGACTACGCTACGAGCAGTACTTC; cdr3_aa: CASSLVGGLRYEQYF
d_call: -; j_call: TRBJ2-5; clone_size: few; v_call: TRBV12-3/TRBV12-4; cdr3_nt: TGTGCCAGCATCCTAGCGGGACAGGGATGGGAGACCCAGTACTTC; cdr3_aa: CASILAGQGWETQYF
d_call: -; j_call: TRBJ2-7; clone_size: -; v_call: TRBV28; cdr3_nt: TGTGCCAGCAGTTTATCCAGGGTATCTGCGCAGTACTTC; cdr3_aa: CASSLSRVSAQYF
d_call: TRBD1; j_call: TRBJ1-4; clone_size: -; v_call: TRBV6-1; cdr3_nt: TGTGCCAGCAGTGGTGCAGGGGGCGCGAATGAAAAACTGTTTTTT; cdr3_aa: CASSGAGGANEKLFF
d_call: -; j_call: TRBJ1-2; clone_size: few; v_call: TRBV12-3/TRBV12-4; cdr3_nt: TGTGCCAGCAGTTTAGATTTGGGCAGCAGCTATGGCTACACCTTC; cdr3_aa: CASSLDLGSSYGYTF
d_call: TRBD2; j_call: TRBJ2-5; clone_size: few; v_call: TRBV20-1; cdr3_nt: TGCAGTGCTAGAGATTTTGGCGGGAGGGCCTGGGAGACCCAGTACTTC; cdr3_aa: CSARDFGGRAWETQYF
d_call: TRBD2; j_call: TRBJ2-3; clone_size: -; v_call: TRBV7-9; cdr3_nt: TGTGCCAGCAGCCCCACGACTAGCGGGGCTAGCACAGATACGCAGTATTTT; cdr3_aa: CASSPTTSGASTDTQYF
d_call: -; j_call: TRBJ2-7; clone_size: few; v_call: TRBV27; cdr3_nt: TGTGCCAGCAGTTATGGGACACCTTCCTACGAGCAGTACTTC; cdr3_aa: CASSYGTPSYEQYF
d_call: -; j_call: TRBJ2-1; clone_size: -; v_call: TRBV4-3; cdr3_nt: TGCGCCAGCAGCCAGGGTAGCGGCCTTGGGAATGAGCAGTTCTTC; cdr3_aa: CASSQGSGLGNEQFF
d_call: TRBD1; j_call: TRBJ2-7; clone_size: -; v_call: TRBV6-6; cdr3_nt: TGTGCCAGCAGGTACGGGACAGGGGGCACCTACGAGCAGTACTTC; cdr3_aa: CASRYGTGGTYEQYF
d_call: -; j_call: TRBJ2-5; clone_size: few; v_call: TRBV24-1; cdr3_nt: TGTGCCACCAGTGATCCAGACCCTCAAGAGACCCAGTACTTC; cdr3_aa: CATSDPDPQETQYF
d_call: -; j_call: TRBJ1-4; clone_size: -; v_call: TRBV12-3/TRBV12-4; cdr3_nt: TGTGCCAGCAGCACGTCTGAAAAACTGTTTTTT; cdr3_aa: CASSTSEKLFF
d_call: -; j_call: TRBJ2-1; clone_size: -; v_call: TRBV14; cdr3_nt: TGTGCCAGCAGCCCAGCGAGGGGAAACAGCTCCTACAATGAGCAGTTCTTC; cdr3_aa: CASSPARGNSSYNEQFF
d_call: -; j_call: TRBJ1-5; clone_size: -; v_call: TRBV6-5; cdr3_nt: TGTGCCAGTCACCAGGGGATCAATCAGACCCAGCATTTT; cdr3_aa: CASHQGINQTQHF
d_call: TRBD2; j_call: TRBJ2-1; clone_size: few; v_call: TRBV7-3; cdr3_nt: TGTGCCAGCAGCCCGCTGGGGGGGTTAGCCACCTACAATGAGCAGTTCTTC; cdr3_aa: CASSPLGGLATYNEQFF